A selection of T cell receptor beta chains follows, all from one sample in a study of response to subunit inactivated influenza vaccine. TCRdb re-derived calls from the RT-PCR reads in MiXCR, one entry per CDR3 protein. The sample includes a few hundred thousand distinct CDR3 sequences, roughly 7.6% seen only once; the top ten take about an eighth. This material consisted of PBMCs from blood, taken less than 25 months after vaccination. Receptors originate from a man aged 50-75 years who received an inactivated influenza vaccine. CDR3s include the opening cysteine and the closing phenylalanine or tryptophan. D genes are given only for firm matches. Some rows mark clone size as missing; the rest say once, few, many or name a class of expanded clone.

clone_size,v_call,d_call,j_call,cdr3_aa,cdr3_nt
many,TRBV27,TRBD2,TRBJ2-1,CASSLSGRVNNEQFF,TGTGCCAGCAGTTTATCCGGGAGGGTTAACAATGAGCAGTTCTTC
many,TRBV4-2,TRBD1,TRBJ2-7,CASSQYTGVNYEQYF,TGTGCCAGCAGCCAATACACAGGGGTAAACTACGAGCAGTACTTC
few,TRBV6-1,TRBD1,TRBJ1-5,CASRTTGGEYRPQHF,TGTGCCAGCAGAACAACAGGGGGCGAGTACAGGCCCCAGCATTTT
many,TRBV5-1,-,TRBJ1-3,CASSLDTGNTIYF,TGCGCCAGCAGCTTGGACACTGGAAACACCATATATTTT
many,TRBV7-2,-,TRBJ1-6,CASSLAGGASYNSPLHF,TGTGCCAGCAGCTTAGCCGGGGGGGCCTCCTATAATTCACCCCTCCACTTT
-,TRBV3-1,TRBD1,TRBJ2-1,CASRRQGASYNEQFF,TGTGCCAGCAGGCGACAGGGGGCCTCCTACAATGAGCAGTTCTTC
-,TRBV20-1,TRBD1,TRBJ2-7,CSAGTGNAYEQYF,TGCAGTGCTGGGACAGGCAATGCCTACGAGCAGTACTTC
-,TRBV28,TRBD1,TRBJ1-2,CASSLDRGRGYTF,TGTGCCAGCAGTTTAGACAGGGGACGAGGCTACACCTTC
-,TRBV30,-,TRBJ2-3,CAWSVQGLSLTSTDTQYF,TGTGCCTGGAGTGTTCAGGGTTTGAGCCTAACTAGCACAGATACGCAGTATTTT
few,TRBV20-1,TRBD1,TRBJ2-7,CSASGQVTREQYF,TGCAGTGCAAGCGGACAGGTGACCCGCGAGCAGTACTTC
many,TRBV27,-,TRBJ2-5,CASSLLGSGETQYF,TGTGCCAGCAGTTTATTGGGATCAGGGGAGACCCAGTACTTC
-,TRBV12-3/TRBV12-4,-,TRBJ2-6,CASSFWGATGANVLTF,TGTGCCAGCAGTTTTTGGGGAGCAACAGGGGCCAACGTCCTGACTTTC
few,TRBV25-1,-,TRBJ1-6,CASSSGAGDHSPLHF,TGTGCCAGCAGTAGCGGTGCCGGGGACCATTCACCCCTCCACTTT
many,TRBV6-1,-,TRBJ2-7,CASSPARSSYEQYF,TGTGCCAGCAGTCCGGCACGGAGCTCCTACGAGCAGTACTTC
many,TRBV4-3,TRBD1,TRBJ1-4,CASSHPKDRATNEKLFF,TGCGCCAGCAGCCATCCTAAGGACAGGGCCACTAATGAAAAACTGTTTTTT
few,TRBV20-1,-,TRBJ2-7,CSAGDFEQYF,TGCAGTGCTGGGGACTTTGAGCAGTACTTC
few,TRBV5-6,TRBD2,TRBJ2-7,CASSLALASSSYEQYF,TGTGCCAGCAGCTTGGCACTAGCGTCGAGCTCCTACGAGCAGTACTTC
-,TRBV6-2/TRBV6-3,TRBD1,TRBJ1-5,CASSQDRGLQPQHF,TGTGCCAGCAGTCAGGACAGGGGACTCCAGCCCCAGCATTTT
many,TRBV4-1,-,TRBJ2-3,CASSRSRGGTDTQYF,TGCGCCAGCAGCCGGTCGAGGGGGGGAACAGATACGCAGTATTTT
-,TRBV11-2,-,TRBJ1-1,CASSLSGIRNTEAFF,TGTGCCAGCAGCTTAAGTGGTATCCGGAACACTGAAGCTTTCTTT
-,TRBV20-1,-,TRBJ1-2,CSVINYGYTF,TGCAGTGTCATTAACTATGGCTACACCTTC
-,TRBV6-2/TRBV6-3,TRBD2,TRBJ2-2,CASSSPRLAGENTGELFF,TGTGCCAGCAGTTCTCCACGACTAGCGGGGGAAAACACCGGGGAGCTGTTTTTT
many,TRBV29-1,TRBD2,TRBJ2-2,CSVGLGLAGTGELFF,TGCAGCGTTGGGCTAGGGCTAGCGGGAACTGGGGAGCTGTTTTTT